What follows are 29 T cell receptor beta chains derived from one specimen sequenced in a study of spatial heterogeneity in lung cancer. These receptors lack a known antigen. Study-level points and caveats: The study found that expanded intratumoral alpha and beta TCR counts tracked tumor mutation counts.

Noted time point: sample taken at primary tumor resection. TCRdb ran MiXCR on the 5' RACE reads and lists one entry per CDR3 protein. The table has 10,000 or so distinct CDR3 sequences, 12% seen once; the top ten hold about 10%. Specimen: lung tumor tissue, collected at surgery. The origin of the receptors is a male donor with early-stage non-small cell lung cancer.

This clonotype was detected ten times or more. Being off target in a library aimed at alpha chains, this beta chain has a size of little meaning. The chain recombines TRBV5-4 with TRBJ2-5; the D gene could be TRBD1 or TRBD2 (5 bases each). V was clipped by 0 bases and J by 4 bases, with 13 bases between them. There are 15 residues in the CDR3. Germline V gives CDR1 SGHNT, CDR2 YYREEE (reference sequence). CDR3 sequence (DNA): TGTGCCAGCAGCTTGGCCGGGGCAGGAGGAGAGACCCAGTACTTC. Translation: CASSLAGAGGETQYF.

This clonotype is labeled medium-sized. In a library made to pick up alpha chains, this beta chain is a stray read with a size that means little. This chain links TRBV5-1 with TRBJ2-7, with TRBD2 as a possible D gene (6 bases). Germline CDR1 reads SGHRS; CDR2 reads YFSETQ. The V end lost 3 bases, the J end lost 6 bases, and 10 bases lay between the germline ends. CDR3 length: 12 residues. Written as DNA, the CDR3 is TGCGCCAGCAGCTGGGGCGGGACCGAGCAGTACTTC. Its translation is CASSWGGTEQYF.

This clonotype is labeled as medium-sized. This beta chain appears as a stray read in a library generated for alpha chains; its size is not informative. The chain carries TRBV29-1 and TRBJ2-4, with D possibly being TRBD2 (6 bases). The germline V and J ends were trimmed by 4 bases and 8 bases, with 15 bases remaining between them. CDR3 size: 13 residues. The germline V gene encodes CDR1 SQVTM and CDR2 ANQGSEA. CDR3 in amino acids: CSVVQSGGDIQYF. CDR3 nucleotide sequence: TGCAGCGTTGTCCAGTCCGGGGGAGACATTCAGTACTTC.

This clonotype has ten or more counts. This beta chain represents an off-target read in a library built for alpha chains; its size is of limited meaning. The chain uses TRBV11-3 and TRBJ2-3; D is unresolved. Germline lookup yields CDR1 SGHNT and CDR2 YENEEA. CDR3 length: 13 residues. The V gene lost 1 base and the J gene lost 4 bases, with 6 bases spanning the gap. CDR3 sequence: CASSLGTADTQYF. CDR3 sequence (DNA): TGTGCCAGCAGCTTAGGGACGGCAGATACGCAGTATTTT. Variable domain in full (rest from reference TRBV11-3 and TRBJ2-3): EAGVVQSPRYKIIEKKQPVAFWCNPISGHNTLYWYLQNLGQGPELLIRYENEEAVDDSQLPKDRFSAERLKGVDSTLKIQPAELGDSAVYLCASSLGTADTQYFGPGTRLTVL.

This clonotype was picked up many times. This beta chain slipped into a library made for alpha chains as a stray read, so its size is not meaningful. The chain is built from TRBV18 and TRBJ2-5; TRBD2 aligns across 14 bases. The germline V gene encodes CDR1 KGHSH and CDR2 LQKENI. This CDR3 spans 16 amino acids. V dropped 3 bases and J dropped 4; count of bases not matched to a gene: 4. CDR3 region: CASSPGLAGARETQYF. Here the CDR3 DNA reads TGTGCCAGCTCACCGGGACTAGCGGGAGCGCGAGAGACCCAGTACTTC.

This clonotype was detected ten times or more. Since it is a stray read in a library aimed at alpha chains, this beta chain has a size that is not meaningful. The V call is TRBV12-3 or TRBV12-4, the J call TRBJ1-1; D remains unclear. Between the trimmed V and J ends, which lost 6 bases and 5 bases, there was a span of 7 bases. This CDR3 region has 11 residues. The CDR3 spells CASSRRTEAFF. CDR3 DNA: TGTGCCAGCAGCCGCAGGACTGAAGCTTTCTTT.

This clonotype was counted ten times or more. The junction does not match germline at one end; this may be a read error. In a library made to pick up alpha chains, this beta chain is a stray read with a size that means little. The chain has TRBV3-1 and TRBJ2-4; D is undetermined. The CDR3 consists of 14 residues. The germline V gene has CDR1 LGHDT and CDR2 YNNKEL (reference sequence). The CDR3 DNA is TGTGCCAGCAGCCAAGTTTCAGGCAAAAGCATTCAGTACTTC. Encoded protein: CASSQVSGKSIQYF.

This clonotype was found many times. This beta chain lies outside the target of a library built for alpha chains; its clone size means little. The chain recombines TRBV19 with TRBJ2-1; D possibly matches TRBD1 or TRBD2 (5 bases each). Germline V gives CDR1 LNHDA, CDR2 SQIVND (reference sequence). V was clipped by 3 bases and J by 1 base, with 10 bases between them. The CDR3 extends over 15 amino acids. CDR3 DNA: TGTGCCAGTAGTATCCCGGGACCTTCCTACAATGAGCAGTTCTTC. This translates into CASSIPGPSYNEQFF. The full variable domain, rest sourced from reference TRBV19 and TRBJ2-1, is DGGITQSPKYLFRKEGQNVTLSCEQNLNHDAMYWYRQDPGQGLRLIYYSQIVNDFQKGDIAEGYSVSREKKESFPLTVTSAQKNPTAFYLCASSIPGPSYNEQFFGPGTRLTVL.

Judged by abundance, this clonotype is medium-sized. The library was designed around alpha chains, so this beta chain is a stray read whose abundance carries little weight. The chain employs TRBV7-9 and TRBJ1-1, with 11 bases aligning to TRBD1. The CDR3 consists of 17 residues. The J segment lost 3 bases and the V segment lost 2 bases, leaving 8 bases of the junction unmatched. CDR1 is SEHNR, CDR2 FQNEAQ, per germline (reference sequence). The CDR3 region has the DNA TGTGCCAGCAGCTTACCGTGGACAGGGGGCAGGTACACTGAAGCTTTCTTT. This translates into CASSLPWTGGRYTEAFF.

By share of the sample, this clonotype is medium-sized. The library was built for alpha chains, so this beta chain is an off-target read and its size means little. The chain uses TRBV30 and TRBJ1-5; D call uncertain. Trimming took 2 bases from V and 2 from J, leaving 10 bases between them. The CDR3 runs 14 residues. Germline V lookup: CDR1 GTSNPN, CDR2 SVGIG (reference sequence). This CDR3 is CAWSSVAGNQPQHF. CDR3 in DNA: TGTGCCTGGAGTTCCGTCGCGGGCAATCAGCCCCAGCATTTT.

This clonotype has a count of ten or more. This beta chain is an off-target read within a library intended for alpha chains, so its frequency means little. This chain joins TRBV6-5 and TRBJ2-2; 9 positions match TRBD2. V lost 4 bases and J lost 2; bases outside the gene matches: 5. Germline V gene lookup returns CDR1 MNHEY and CDR2 SVGAGI. The CDR3 has 16 amino acids. CDR3 bases: TGTGCCAGCAGTTTCATAGCGGGAGATAACACCGGGGAGCTGTTTTTT. Translating gives CASSFIAGDNTGELFF.

This clonotype was seen many times. This beta chain lies outside the target of a library built for alpha chains; its clone size means little. The chain employs TRBV5-1 and TRBJ1-1; maybe TRBD1 (5 bases). The CDR3 totals 15 residues. Germline V lookup: CDR1 SGHRS, CDR2 YFSETQ. Trimming shortened V by 0 bases and J by 6 bases, and 15 bases separated the two germline ends. CDR3 in DNA: TGCGCCAGCAGCTTGGAAGGGACGGTTGTTGCTGAAGCTTTCTTT. It encodes CASSLEGTVVAEAFF.

By sample fraction, this clonotype is medium-sized (0.01 to 0.1%). As an off-target read in a library built for alpha chains, this beta chain has a frequency of little significance. The chain employs TRBV11-2 and TRBJ2-6; no firm D call. V was clipped by 2 bases and J by 0 bases, with 5 bases between them. The CDR3 is 15 residues long. From germline, CDR1 is SGHAT and CDR2 FQNNGV. CDR3 in amino acids: CASSLLVSGANVLTF. The DNA for the CDR3 is TGTGCCAGCAGCTTATTGGTCTCTGGGGCCAACGTCCTGACTTTC.

This clonotype is classed as medium-sized. This beta chain came through as a stray read in a library set up for alpha chains, and its size says little. The chain uses TRBV12-3 or TRBV12-4 and TRBJ1-1; D is unresolved. The CDR3 totals 15 residues. V was cut by 3 bases and J by 2 bases, with 13 bases left in between. CDR3 bases: TGTGCCAGCAGTTTCGGGTGGTCAGGTAACACTGAAGCTTTCTTT. The encoded protein is CASSFGWSGNTEAFF.

Within the sample, this clonotype is medium-sized. Because this beta chain is a stray read in a library intended to capture alpha chains, its abundance should not be given much weight. CDR3: CSARDRGLTDTQYF. For the CDR3, the DNA is TGCAGTGCTAGGGACAGGGGCCTGACAGATACGCAGTATTTT. The V gene is TRBV20-1, the J gene TRBJ2-3; 9 bases align to TRBD1. With 3 bases clipped from V and 3 bases from J, the junction kept 4 bases outside the gene matches. This CDR3 has 14 residues. Germline V lookup: CDR1 DFQATT, CDR2 SNEGSKA (reference sequence).

As concerns this clonotype: An end of the junction differs from the germline gene, which may be a read error. This beta chain represents an off-target read in a library built for alpha chains; its size is of limited meaning. The chain has TRBV7-2 and TRBJ1-1; TRBD1 matches 7 bases. The CDR3 is made up of 15 amino acids. The V gene's germline CDR1 is SGHTA and CDR2 FQGNSA. CDR3 in amino acids: CASSLAGTVNTEAFF. The CDR3 bases are TGTGCCAGCAGCCTAGCAGGGACAGTGAACACTGAAGCTTTCTTT.

This clonotype is judged medium-sized. The library was designed around alpha chains, so this beta chain is a stray read whose abundance carries little weight. V and J are TRBV12-3 or TRBV12-4 and TRBJ1-1; 8 bases align to TRBD1. With 3 bases clipped from V and 6 bases from J, the junction kept 6 bases outside the gene matches. The CDR3 extends over 14 amino acids. The DNA for the CDR3 is TGTGCCAGCAGTTTGACAGGGGCCTCCGCTGAAGCTTTCTTT. Translating it yields CASSLTGASAEAFF.

This clonotype was observed at least ten times. This beta chain turned up in a library designed for alpha chains; as an off-target read, its abundance says little. V usage is TRBV6-1 and J usage is TRBJ2-7; 8 bases match TRBD1. The CDR3 is made up of 13 amino acids. The V and J ends lost 3 bases and 7 bases, in that order; junction bases with no gene match: 5. Germline assignment: CDR1 MNHNS and CDR2 SASEGT. The CDR3 nucleotides read TGTGCCAGCAGTGAGAGGACAGGGCGGGAGCAGTACTTC. It codes for CASSERTGREQYF.

As for this clonotype: This beta chain slipped into a library made for alpha chains as a stray read, so its size is not meaningful. The CDR3 sequence: CASRHTGPLDDTQYF. The CDR3 nucleotides read TGCGCCAGCAGACACACGGGGCCATTGGACGATACGCAGTATTTT. The chain employs TRBV5-1 and TRBJ2-3, with D possibly being TRBD1 or TRBD2 (5 bases each). V lost 5 bases and J 6 bases, leaving 19 bases between the germline ends. This CDR3 is built from 15 residues. In germline, CDR1 is SGHRS, CDR2 YFSETQ.

In the case of this clonotype: This beta chain is a stray sequence in a library constructed for alpha chains; its clone size is not meaningful. The chain has TRBV7-6 and TRBJ1-3; D may be TRBD1 (6 bases). CDR3 length: 14 residues. Germline lookup yields CDR1 SGHVS and CDR2 FNYEAQ. Trimming removed 5 bases at V and 1 base at J, with 9 bases between. The CDR3 DNA sequence: TGTGCCAGCAGCCCCGGGACATCTGGAAACACCATATATTTT. Amino acids: CASSPGTSGNTIYF.

This clonotype came up many times. Because the library targeted alpha chains, this beta chain is an off-target read whose size means little. This chain links TRBV3-1 with TRBJ1-2; TRBD1 might be the D (5 bases). The CDR3 is 12 amino acids. Germline loops: CDR1 LGHDT, CDR2 YNNKEL (reference sequence). Trimming pared 4 bases from V and 7 bases from J, leaving 10 bases between. DNA for the CDR3: TGTGCCAGCAGCCGGGGCCCCAGTGGCTACACCTTC. It yields the protein CASSRGPSGYTF.

About this clonotype itself: This beta chain is off target for a library built for alpha chains, so its abundance means little. V and J are TRBV7-2 and TRBJ1-5, with a possible D match to TRBD1 (5 bases). Deletions cut 5 bases from V and 6 bases from J, with 11 bases between. The CDR3 runs to 13 residues. Germline loops: CDR1 SGHTA, CDR2 FQGNSA. The DNA for the CDR3 is TGTGCCAGCAGCAGCAGGGAGGTTCAGCCCCAGCATTTT. The encoded protein is CASSSREVQPQHF.

Relative to its sample, this clonotype is large (0.1 to 1%). This beta chain is off target for a library built for alpha chains, so its abundance means little. This chain links TRBV24-1 with TRBJ1-2; possible D gene TRBD1, 6 bases. The ends were cut back, 6 bases at V and 3 bases at J, with 7 bases in the middle. This CDR3 spans 12 amino acids. Germline loops: CDR1 KGHDR, CDR2 SFDVKD. CDR3 nucleotide sequence: TGTGCCACCAGTCCAGGGGACTATGGCTACACCTTC. Its protein product is CATSPGDYGYTF.

Remarks on this clonotype: A library made for alpha chains picked up this beta chain off target, so its size means little. V and J are TRBV7-6 and TRBJ1-5, with D uncertain. CDR3 length: 14 residues. Germline V lookup: CDR1 SGHVS, CDR2 FNYEAQ. V dropped 5 bases and J dropped 6 bases, with 14 bases sitting between them. The CDR3 here is CASSPLDSGQPQHF. The CDR3 DNA sequence: TGTGCCAGCAGCCCCCTGGATTCTGGTCAGCCCCAGCATTTT. Full variable domain (rest looked up from reference TRBV7-6 and TRBJ1-5): GAGVSQSPRYKVTKRGQDVALRCDPISGHVSLYWYRQALGQGPEFLTYFNYEAQQDKSGLPNDRFSAERPEGSISTLTIQRTEQRDSAMYRCASSPLDSGQPQHFGDGTRLSIL.

Turning to this clonotype: The library was designed around alpha chains, so this beta chain is a stray read whose abundance carries little weight. The chain employs TRBV2 and TRBJ2-6, with D possibly being TRBD1 (6 bases). V was trimmed by 1 base and J by 2 bases, leaving 12 bases between them. Germline values: CDR1 SNHLY, CDR2 FYNNEI. The CDR3 has 17 residues. CDR3 sequence reads: CASSEVRTVAGANVLTF. CDR3 DNA: TGTGCCAGCAGTGAAGTGAGGACAGTTGCTGGGGCCAACGTCCTGACTTTC.

Note on this clonotype: This beta chain was picked up by a library intended for alpha chains and is off target, so its count carries little meaning. V is TRBV6-1 and J is TRBJ2-2; tentatively, D is TRBD2 (6 bases). The length of the CDR3 is 17 residues. In germline, CDR1 is MNHNS, CDR2 SASEGT. The ends were cut back, 1 base at V and 0 bases at J, with 12 bases in the middle. The CDR3 region has the DNA TGTGCCAGCAGTGAAGTTGGCGGGGCGGCGAACACCGGGGAGCTGTTTTTT. This translates into CASSEVGGAANTGELFF.

Details on this clonotype: The size of this beta chain means little, since it is a stray read in a library made for alpha chains. V and J are TRBV5-6 and TRBJ2-3, with no clear D. V lost 10 bases and J lost 4, with 16 bases in between. This CDR3 region has 13 residues. The germline V gene encodes CDR1 SGHDT and CDR2 YYEEEE. CDR3 nucleotide sequence: TGTGCCTCATCAAGAGTAACTGCAGATACGCAGTATTTT. Its protein product is CASSRVTADTQYF.

This clonotype was recorded many times. This beta chain turned up in a library designed for alpha chains; as an off-target read, its abundance says little. V usage is TRBV5-1 and J usage is TRBJ2-5; 7 bases align to TRBD1. CDR1 SGHRS and CDR2 YFSETQ come from the germline V gene. With V trimmed by 0 bases and J by 1 base, 3 bases remained unmatched. The CDR3 extends over 15 amino acids. Here the CDR3 reads CASSLVAGGQETQYF. CDR3 nucleotides: TGCGCCAGCAGCTTGGTGGCAGGGGGCCAAGAGACCCAGTACTTC.

This clonotype was recorded many times. The library was designed around alpha chains, so this beta chain is a stray read whose abundance carries little weight. This chain connects TRBV12-3 or TRBV12-4 to TRBJ1-1; unclear D gene. Between the trimmed V and J ends, which lost 1 base and 12 bases, there was a span of 12 bases. CDR3 length equals 12 residues. Here the CDR3 DNA reads TGTGCCAGCAGTTTAGGATTGGGTCAGACTTTCTTT. Translated, it gives CASSLGLGQTFF.